What follows are 26 T cell receptor beta chains derived from one specimen sequenced in a study of control samples from healthy donors and cancer patients. Libraries were prepared by immunoSEQ multiplex PCR; TCRdb keeps only in-frame clonotypes and omits some of them. The sample has tens of thousands of clones, 89% seen once; the top ten hold around 5.8%. Sequencing was performed on blood. Receptors originate from a man between 45 and 60 years old in good health.

The chain employs TRBV6-5 and TRBJ1-2, with 10 bases identical to TRBD1. The CDR3 is 14 amino acids. V shed 5 bases, J shed 6 bases, and the junction held 6 bases outside the gene matches. The germline CDR1 and CDR2 sequences are MNHEY and SVGAGI. CDR3 sequence (DNA): TGTGCCAGCAGTCCGCGGACAGGGGGGAATGGCTACACCTTC. Translated: CASSPRTGGNGYTF.

The chain carries TRBV28 and TRBJ1-1; perhaps TRBD1 as D (6 bases). The CDR3 runs to 15 residues. V gave up 3 bases and J gave up 6 bases, with 17 bases separating them. Germline V CDR1 and CDR2: MDHEN, SYDVKM. The CDR3 reads CASSFVSQGEAEAFF. The CDR3 DNA sequence: TGTGCCAGCAGTTTCGTGTCACAGGGAGAGGCTGAAGCTTTCTTT.

This chain connects TRBV6-5 to TRBJ1-2; 8 nucleotides match TRBD1. The CDR3 loop spans 14 amino acids. Germline V gene lookup returns CDR1 MNHEY and CDR2 SVGAGI. The V gene end was trimmed by 10 bases and the J gene end by 4 bases; junction bases not matched to a gene: 11. The CDR3 loop reads CATPGQAQLYGYTF. The CDR3 DNA is TGTGCCACCCCGGGACAGGCCCAGCTCTATGGCTACACCTTC.

On this clone: The junction departs from the called germline gene at one end, perhaps through a read error. The chain links TRBV30 to TRBJ2-7, with a possible D match to TRBD1 (6 bases). In germline, CDR1 is GTSNPN, CDR2 SVGIG (reference sequence). The length of the CDR3 is 11 residues. This CDR3 is CAWRSGGQTTF. CDR3 DNA: TGTGCCTGGAGATCCGGTGGACAGACGACTTTC.

This clone has a single count. This chain joins TRBV19 and TRBJ1-1; TRBD1 agrees at 7 bases. V dropped 5 bases and J dropped 5; count of bases not matched to a gene: 11. This CDR3 region has 15 residues. Per germline, CDR1 LNHDA and CDR2 SQIVND (reference sequence). CDR3 bases: TGTGCCAGTAGTCTACTACAGGGGCGAAGTACTGAAGCTTTCTTT. It encodes CASSLLQGRSTEAFF.

The gene calls are TRBV7-9 and TRBJ2-3, with 12 bases matching TRBD2. V was clipped by 5 bases and J by 6 bases; unmatched bases: 9. The CDR3 loop spans 16 amino acids. The germline gives CDR1 SEHNR, CDR2 FQNEAQ (reference sequence). The CDR3 coding sequence is TGTGCCAGCAGCGGCGTACTAGCGGGGGGCGTGGATACGCAGTATTTT. As protein: CASSGVLAGGVDTQYF.

V is TRBV29-1 and J is TRBJ2-4, with TRBD2 matching over 9 bases. This CDR3 has 11 amino acids. With V trimmed by 7 bases and J by 10 bases, 5 bases remained unmatched. Germline CDR1 SQVTM, CDR2 ANQGSEA. CDR3 nucleotide sequence: TGCAGCGGCGGGGGGGAACGGATTCAGTACTTC. The encoded protein is CSGGGERIQYF.

This clone was detected once. This sequence joins TRBV18 and TRBJ2-2; D is undetermined. The CDR3 is 15 amino acids. CDR1 and CDR2 from the germline V gene are KGHSH and LQKENI. V lost 3 bases and J 1 base, leaving 9 bases between the germline ends. CDR3 nucleotides: TGTGCCAGCTCACCTCGGACGGTGAACACCGGGGAGCTGTTTTTT. It yields the protein CASSPRTVNTGELFF.

Remarks on this clone: The same CDR3 is also encoded by other DNA sequences in this sample. The chain uses TRBV5-1 and TRBJ2-1; D not certain. The CDR3 length is 15 residues. V was trimmed by 4 bases and J by 6 bases, leaving 17 bases between them. The germline gives CDR1 SGHRS, CDR2 YFSETQ. DNA for the CDR3: TGCGCCAGCAGCCCCGACACCGTCCCGGGCAATGAGCAGTTCTTC. Translation gives CASSPDTVPGNEQFF.

The sample holds one count of this clone. The rearrangement links TRBV6-1 to TRBJ1-3; D unclear. V was trimmed by 3 bases and J by 0 bases, leaving 3 bases between them. The germline gives CDR1 MNHNS, CDR2 SASEGT. The CDR3 has 13 residues. The CDR3, as DNA: TGTGCCAGCAGTGAGAGCTCTGGAAACACCATATATTTT. Translated, it gives CASSESSGNTIYF.

This clone occurred once. This chain uses TRBV14 with TRBJ1-1; a possible D gene is TRBD1 (5 bases). Germline CDR1 SGHDN, CDR2 FVKESK. The V and J ends lost 0 bases and 6 bases respectively, with 11 bases between them. CDR3 size: 14 residues. CDR3 residues: CASSQDLRGAEAFF. DNA for the CDR3: TGTGCCAGCAGCCAAGATTTGCGGGGGGCTGAAGCTTTCTTT. Full variable domain (outside the CDR3, taken from reference TRBV14 and TRBJ1-1): EAGVTQFPSHSVIEKGQTVTLRCDPISGHDNLYWYRRVMGKEIKFLLHFVKESKQDESGMPNNRFLAERTGGTYSTLKVQPAELEDSGVYFCASSQDLRGAEAFFGQGTRLTVV.

The chain employs TRBV3-1 (or the pseudogene TRBV3-2) and TRBJ1-2; 9 bases are a match to TRBD1. V lost 3 bases and J lost 0; bases outside the gene matches: 2. This CDR3 spans 15 amino acids. Germline lookup yields CDR1 LGHDT and CDR2 YNNKEL (reference sequence). The CDR3 sequence: CASSHRTGANYGYTF. CDR3 in DNA: TGTGCCAGCAGCCACCGGACAGGGGCTAACTATGGCTACACCTTC.

This clone was recorded once. The CDR3 loop reads CASSSRGGGGASYEQYF. DNA for the CDR3: TGTGCCAGCAGTTCACGAGGAGGAGGCGGGGCGTCCTACGAGCAGTACTTC. V usage is TRBV7-9 and J usage is TRBJ2-7; D possibly corresponds to TRBD2 (6 bases). Trimming left V 6 bases short and J 1 base short, with 22 bases between. CDR3 length equals 17 residues. The germline gives CDR1 SEHNR, CDR2 FQNEAQ (reference sequence). The variable domain in full, with the rest retrieved from reference TRBV7-9 and TRBJ2-7, is DTGVSQNPRHKITKRGQNVTFRCDPISEHNRLYWYRQTLGQGPEFLTYFQNEAQLEKSRLLSDRFSAERPKGSFSTLEIQRTEQGDSAMYLCASSSRGGGGASYEQYFGPGTRLTVT.

The chain couples TRBV19 to TRBJ1-4; TRBD1 is a possible D gene (6 bases). The CDR3 contains 16 residues. V was cut by 9 bases and J by 0 bases, with 17 bases left in between. Germline V CDR1 and CDR2: LNHDA, SQIVND (reference sequence). CDR3 DNA sequence: TGTGCCAGCAGCGAAACTCCAGGGGCAACTAATGAAAAACTGTTTTTT. Protein product: CASSETPGATNEKLFF.

V is TRBV6-5 and J is TRBJ2-3, with 9 bases identical to TRBD2. V shed 6 bases and J 4 bases; nucleotides not matched to a gene: 2. Germline assignment: CDR1 MNHEY and CDR2 SVGAGI. CDR3 size: 13 residues. The CDR3 loop is CASSLAGPDTQYF. CDR3 nucleotide sequence: TGTGCCAGCAGCCTAGCGGGGCCAGATACGCAGTATTTT.

The V gene is TRBV25-1, the J gene TRBJ1-1; D not resolved. This CDR3 comprises 12 residues. Trimming took off 4 bases at V and 8 bases at J, with 11 bases between the two ends. Per germline, CDR1 MGHDK and CDR2 SYGVNS. The DNA for the CDR3 is TGTGCCAGCAGTGGCGACCTTAGGGAAGCTTTCTTT. It encodes CASSGDLREAFF. Together with reference TRBV25-1 and TRBJ1-1, the CDR3 gives the full variable domain: EADIYQTPRYLVIGTGKKITLECSQTMGHDKMYWYQQDPGMELHLIHYSYGVNSTEKGDLSSESTVSRIRTEHFPLTLESARPSHTSQYLCASSGDLREAFFGQGTRLTVV.

The rearrangement joins TRBV6-4 to TRBJ2-3; 10 positions match TRBD1. V gave up 2 bases and J gave up 3 bases; unmatched junction bases: 2. CDR1 is MRHNA, CDR2 SNTAGT, per germline. The CDR3 contains 15 residues. The CDR3 protein is CASSDRTGGTDTQYF. The CDR3 DNA reads TGTGCCAGCAGTGACAGGACAGGGGGAACAGATACGCAGTATTTT.

This chain links TRBV5-5 with TRBJ2-7; D tentatively fits TRBD1 or TRBD2 (5 bases each). Trimming left V 4 bases short and J 3 bases short, with 8 bases between. CDR3 length: 12 residues. The germline gives CDR1 SGHKS, CDR2 YYEKEE (reference sequence). CDR3 loop: CASSRDLYEQYF. The CDR3 DNA sequence: TGTGCCAGCAGCCGGGACCTCTACGAGCAGTACTTC. Using reference TRBV5-5 and TRBJ2-7 for the parts outside the CDR3, the full variable domain is DAGVTQSPTHLIKTRGQQVTLRCSPISGHKSVSWYQQVLGQGPQFIFQYYEKEERGRGNFPDRFSARQFPNYSSELNVNALLLGDSALYLCASSRDLYEQYFGPGTRLTVT.

This clone showed up just a few times. CDR3 DNA: TGTGCCAGCAGTCCCCCCTTAAGGGGTGACTATGGCTACACCTTC. It specifies CASSPPLRGDYGYTF. The chain employs TRBV6-6 and TRBJ1-2, with a weak D call TRBD1 (5 bases). Germline V CDR1 and CDR2: MNHNY, SVGAGI (reference sequence). There are 15 residues in the CDR3. V was cut by 5 bases and J by 3 bases, with 16 bases left in between.

The chain employs TRBV24-1 and TRBJ2-3; possible D gene TRBD1, 6 bases. V was clipped by 2 bases and J by 1 base, with 9 bases between them. This CDR3 region has 15 residues. Germline CDR1 is KGHDR and CDR2 is SFDVKD. Written as DNA, the CDR3 is TGTGCCACCAGTGATTGGGCAGGGGGCACAGATACGCAGTATTTT. Its translation is CATSDWAGGTDTQYF.

The chain uses TRBV5-4 and TRBJ1-2; TRBD1 aligns across 8 bases. This CDR3 has 13 amino acids. The V gene end was trimmed by 7 bases and the J gene end by 7 bases; junction bases not matched to a gene: 9. Looked up from germline, CDR1 is SGHNT and CDR2 is YYREEE (reference sequence). The CDR3 nucleotides read TGTGCCAGCGGTCTCCAGGGGGCGGGTGGCTACACCTTC. Its protein is CASGLQGAGGYTF.

CDR3 sequence: CASSPRTGWIDEQYF. CDR3 bases: TGTGCCAGCAGCCCCAGGACAGGCTGGATCGACGAGCAGTACTTC. The genes are TRBV7-6 and TRBJ2-7; the match to TRBD1 covers 7 bases. The CDR3 runs to 15 residues. Germline loops: CDR1 SGHVS, CDR2 FNYEAQ. With 5 bases clipped from V and 5 bases from J, the junction kept 12 bases outside the gene matches.

V gene TRBV30 combines with J gene TRBJ2-3; D is undetermined. V was shortened by 0 bases and J by 5 bases, with 3 bases between the two germline ends. Looked up from germline, CDR1 is GTSNPN and CDR2 is SVGIG (reference sequence). The CDR3 totals 11 residues. Written as DNA, the CDR3 is TGTGCCTGGAGTGTAGGAGATACGCAGTATTTT. It is translated as CAWSVGDTQYF. Variable domain in full (rest from reference TRBV30 and TRBJ2-3): SQTIHQWPATLVQPVGSPLSLECTVEGTSNPNLYWYRQAAGRGLQLLFYSVGIGQISSEVPQNLSASRPQDRQFILSSKKLLLSDSGFYLCAWSVGDTQYFGPGTRLTVL.

The genes are TRBV30 and TRBJ1-1, with unresolved D. This CDR3 spans 13 amino acids. CDR1 GTSNPN and CDR2 SVGIG come from the germline V gene (reference sequence). The V and J ends lost 2 bases and 2 bases respectively, with 9 bases between them. DNA for the CDR3: TGTGCCTGGAGTACTCAGGCAAACACTGAAGCTTTCTTT. As protein: CAWSTQANTEAFF.

The chain combines TRBV7-9 with TRBJ2-3; no reliable D call. Trimming shortened V by 5 bases and J by 0 bases, and 6 bases separated the two germline ends. CDR3 length: 13 residues. Germline V gives CDR1 SEHNR, CDR2 FQNEAQ (reference sequence). The CDR3, as DNA: TGTGCCAGCAGCAGTCAGAGCACAGATACGCAGTATTTT. This gives the protein CASSSQSTDTQYF.

This clone was detected only once. CDR3 protein: CASSESGLAQPQHF. As DNA, the CDR3 is TGCGCCAGCAGTGAGTCAGGGCTGGCTCAGCCCCAGCATTTT. The chain is built from TRBV10-1 and TRBJ1-5, with D unclear. With 0 bases removed from V and 6 bases from J, the gap between germline ends came to 9 bases. This CDR3 contains 14 residues. Per the germline V gene, CDR1 is WNHNN and CDR2 is SYGVQD (reference sequence).